Listed below are T cell receptor beta chains from one sample, sequenced in a study of shared clonotypes between healthy human individuals. TCRdb's copy holds only in-frame clones and misses some; the assay was immunoSEQ multiplex PCR. The sample lists 1.5 million to 1.9 million clones, 95% to 99% occurring once. The specimen was naive CD4+ T cells sorted from blood. The receptors derive from a man aged 30 to 39 in good health. Each CDR3 is given with its conserved first and last residue. Each record gives: CDR3 length, J gene, D gene, clone size, V gene, CDR3 DNA, CDR3 protein. D genes are given only for firm matches. Only some rows state a clone size, as once, few, many or a class for expanded clones.

17 TRBJ2-7 TRBD2 . TRBV11-2 TGTGCCAGCAGCTTAGTCTTTAGTGGGTTAGCGGGGTACGAGCAGTACTTC CASSLVFSGLAGYEQYF
10 TRBJ1-1 . . TRBV29-1 TGCAGCGGAGTGAACACTGAAGCTTTCTTT CSGVNTEAFF
14 TRBJ2-2 TRBD1 . TRBV29-1 TGCAGCGTCCAAGTGCTACAGGGGGCCGGGGAGCTGTTTTTT CSVQVLQGAGELFF
16 TRBJ2-1 . . TRBV14 TGTGCCAGCAGCCACTATGGAGAAGTTCAACGCAATGAGCAGTTCTTC CASSHYGEVQRNEQFF
17 TRBJ2-1 TRBD1 . TRBV7-9 TGTGCCAGCGGCCTCGTGGACAGGGGGATTTCCTACAATGAGCAGTTCTTC CASGLVDRGISYNEQFF
15 TRBJ2-7 TRBD2 . TRBV18 TGTGCCAGCTCACCACCAATTAGCGGGAGGGCAACCCAGTACTTC CASSPPISGRATQYF
12 TRBJ2-1 . . TRBV2 TGTGCCAGCTGGTGGGAAAACAATGAGCAGTTCTTC CASWWENNEQFF
15 TRBJ2-7 TRBD2 . TRBV15 TGTGCCACCAGCAGGCCGACTAGCAGATCCTACGAGCAGTACTTC CATSRPTSRSYEQYF
15 TRBJ2-1 TRBD2 . TRBV9 TGTGCCAGCAGCGCCCGAGGAGCGGGAGTGAATGAGCAGTTCTTC CASSARGAGVNEQFF
10 TRBJ2-2 . . TRBV7-9 TGTGCCAGCATATCCGGGGAGCTGTTTTTT CASISGELFF
13 TRBJ2-6 . . TRBV28 TGTGCCAGCGGGTTATCTGGGGCCAACGTCCTGACTTTC CASGLSGANVLTF
17 TRBJ2-7 TRBD1 . TRBV5-1 TGCGCCAGCAGCCCCCCTAATACGGGACAGACCTCCTACGAGCAGTACTTC CASSPPNTGQTSYEQYF
13 TRBJ2-3 TRBD1 . TRBV2 TGTGCCAGCACAGAGACAGGGGCGGATACGCAGTATTTT CASTETGADTQYF
14 TRBJ2-7 TRBD1 . TRBV28 TGTGCCAGCAGCTCCTGGGACAGGGCCTACGAGCAGTACTTC CASSSWDRAYEQYF
15 TRBJ2-1 TRBD2 . TRBV28 TGTGCCAGCAGACCCAGACTAGCGAGCTACAATGAGCAGTTCTTC CASRPRLASYNEQFF
11 TRBJ2-1 . . TRBV11-1 TGTGCCAGCAGCCCCTCCAATGAGCAGTTCTTC CASSPSNEQFF
15 TRBJ2-1 . once TRBV28 TGTGCCAGTGAGACCCCCGGGAGACCTTACAATGAGCAGTTCTTC CASETPGRPYNEQFF
12 TRBJ2-1 . . TRBV6-1 TGTGCCAGCAGTGAAGACTTCATTGAGCAGTTCTTC CASSEDFIEQFF
15 TRBJ1-2 TRBD1 . TRBV10-2 TGCGCCAGCAGTAGAGGCCCGGACAGGGGGCCTGGCTACACCTTC CASSRGPDRGPGYTF
15 TRBJ2-3 TRBD2 . TRBV2 TGTGCCGTCCCGGGACTAGCGGGACCTGTGGGTACGCAGTATTTT CAVPGLAGPVGTQYF
13 TRBJ1-1 TRBD1 once TRBV6-1 TGTGCCAGCAGTGGACAGGGTCCCACTGAAGCTTTCTTT CASSGQGPTEAFF
15 TRBJ2-5 . . TRBV2 TGTGCCAGCAAGATTTTCGGGACACCACAAGAGACCCAGTACTTC CASKIFGTPQETQYF
11 TRBJ1-5 . . TRBV28 TGTGCCAGCAGCCAAAATCAGCCCCAGCATTTT CASSQNQPQHF
14 TRBJ2-7 TRBD1 once TRBV6-5 TGTGCCAGCGCGCGCGGGACAGGGTCCTACGAGCAGTACTTC CASARGTGSYEQYF
13 TRBJ1-1 . . TRBV5-5 TGTGCCAGCAGCAAACCCGGACAGCTTGAAGCTTTCTTT CASSKPGQLEAFF
16 TRBJ2-1 . . TRBV18 TGTGCCAGCTCCCCAGGGAGCCCGAAGTCCTACAATGAGCAGTTCTTC CASSPGSPKSYNEQFF
15 TRBJ1-1 . . TRBV6-1 TGTGCCAGCAGTGAAATATTACAAGTGAACACTGAAGCTTTCTTT CASSEILQVNTEAFF
14 TRBJ1-2 TRBD1 . TRBV11-2 TGTGCCAGCAGCTTAGGGGACAGGAACTATGGCTACACCTTC CASSLGDRNYGYTF
14 TRBJ2-1 . . TRBV10-3 TGTGCCAGCGTTCGGGACACCCACTACAATGAGCAGTTCTTC CASVRDTHYNEQFF
15 TRBJ2-3 . . TRBV7-6 TGTGCCAGCAGCTTACGGAGGGCAGGCACAGATACGCAGTATTTT CASSLRRAGTDTQYF
15 TRBJ2-7 . . TRBV1 TGCACCAGCAGCCAAGGTCCGGGGATCTCCTACGAGCAGTACTTC CTSSQGPGISYEQYF
13 TRBJ1-5 . . TRBV7-9 TGTGCCAGCAGCTTTACAGAGATCCAGCCCCAGCATTTT CASSFTEIQPQHF
14 TRBJ2-7 . . TRBV21-1 TGTGCCAGCAGCGGGACTAGCGGTACCTACGAGCAGTACTTC CASSGTSGTYEQYF
15 TRBJ2-3 . . TRBV18 TGTGCCAGCTCACCACTTGCGGGGCCCACAGATACGCAGTATTTT CASSPLAGPTDTQYF
19 TRBJ1-4 . . TRBV6-1 TGTGCCAGCAGTGAAAGGAGAGGGACAACCCTAACAACTAATGAAAAACTGTTTTTT CASSERRGTTLTTNEKLFF
16 TRBJ2-1 . . TRBV6-6 TGTGCCAGCAGTTATAACCGGGACTCCAGATACAATGAGCAGTTCTTC CASSYNRDSRYNEQFF
12 TRBJ2-5 TRBD2 . TRBV10-2 TGCGCCACCTTAGCGGGAGAAGAGACCCAGTACTTC CATLAGEETQYF
11 TRBJ2-1 . . TRBV20-1 TGCAGTGCTGGCCGGAAGGTAGTTCAGTTCTTC CSAGRKVVQFF
14 TRBJ2-1 TRBD2 . TRBV10-2 TGCGCCAGCAGAACGACTAGCGGATCGAATGAGCAGTTCTTC CASRTTSGSNEQFF
15 TRBJ2-1 TRBD2 . TRBV9 TGTGCCAGCAGCCTTACTAGCGACCCCTACAATGAGCAGTTCTTC CASSLTSDPYNEQFF
14 TRBJ2-7 . . TRBV9 TGTGCCAGCAGCGTAGATCCTTCCCGTAGCGAGCAGTACTTC CASSVDPSRSEQYF
16 TRBJ1-4 TRBD1 . TRBV6-6 TGTGCCAGCAAACAGCTAACAGGGGGCGTTGGGGAAAAACTGTTTTTT CASKQLTGGVGEKLFF
14 TRBJ2-7 TRBD1 . TRBV5-1 TGCGCCAGCAGCACGGACAGGGAATGGTACGAGCAGTACTTC CASSTDREWYEQYF
15 TRBJ1-2 TRBD1 . TRBV28 TGTGCCAGCAGTCCGAGTGGGACAGGGTACTATGGCTACACCTTC CASSPSGTGYYGYTF
9 TRBJ2-1 . . TRBV11-3 TGTGCCAGCAATACGGAGCAGTTCTTC CASNTEQFF
16 TRBJ1-2 TRBD1 once TRBV28 TGTGCCAGCAGTCCCTCCGGGACAGGGCTTGGCTATGGCTACACCTTC CASSPSGTGLGYGYTF
12 TRBJ1-2 TRBD1 once TRBV7-2 TGTGCCAGTCAGGGGGCGCACTATGGCTACACCTTC CASQGAHYGYTF
15 TRBJ1-2 TRBD1 . TRBV29-1 TGCAGCGTTGTGTCTGAGGACAGGGGTAACTATGGCTACACCTTC CSVVSEDRGNYGYTF
18 TRBJ2-7 TRBD2 once TRBV7-8 TGTGCCAGCAGCTACGGACTAGCGGGAGCGAAAAACACCTACGAGCAGTACTTC CASSYGLAGAKNTYEQYF
17 TRBJ2-7 TRBD2 . TRBV5-1 TGCGCCAGCAGCCCGGGACTAGCGGGAGGGCCCCCCCCCGAGCAGTACTTC CASSPGLAGGPPPEQYF
14 TRBJ2-1 . . TRBV5-1 TGCGCCAGCGGCAAACCTAGTACCTACAATGAGCAGTTCTTC CASGKPSTYNEQFF
14 TRBJ1-2 . . TRBV28 TGTGCCAGCAGTTTATTGGGGCAATCGGGTGGCTACACCTTC CASSLLGQSGGYTF
14 TRBJ2-5 . . TRBV30 TGTGCCTGGAGCCGTGACCGGTCCCGGGCGACCCAGTACTTC CAWSRDRSRATQYF
14 TRBJ2-2 TRBD2 . TRBV6-1 TGTGCCAGCCTAGCGGGAGCGAACACCGGGGAGCTGTTTTTT CASLAGANTGELFF
14 TRBJ2-3 . . TRBV5-1 TGCGCCAGCAGCTTGGCGGGCTGGACAGATACGCAGTATTTT CASSLAGWTDTQYF
14 TRBJ1-1 . . TRBV10-3 TGTGCCATCAGTGACCCGCCTCAGAACACTGAAGCTTTCTTT CAISDPPQNTEAFF
12 TRBJ2-7 . . TRBV6-5 TGTGCCAGCAGTTACAAGGGCCTGAGGCAGTACTTC CASSYKGLRQYF
21 TRBJ2-1 TRBD2 once TRBV5-1 TGCGCCAGCAGCTGGACACCCGGGACTAGCGGGAGGTTAAGCTCCTACAATGAGCAGTTCTTC CASSWTPGTSGRLSSYNEQFF
14 TRBJ2-7 TRBD1 . TRBV11-2 TGTGCCAGCAGCACGGACAGGGGAACCTACGAGCAGTACTTC CASSTDRGTYEQYF
14 TRBJ2-7 TRBD1 . TRBV5-6 TGTGCCAGCAGCTTACAGGGGCCCTCCTACGAGCAGTACTTC CASSLQGPSYEQYF